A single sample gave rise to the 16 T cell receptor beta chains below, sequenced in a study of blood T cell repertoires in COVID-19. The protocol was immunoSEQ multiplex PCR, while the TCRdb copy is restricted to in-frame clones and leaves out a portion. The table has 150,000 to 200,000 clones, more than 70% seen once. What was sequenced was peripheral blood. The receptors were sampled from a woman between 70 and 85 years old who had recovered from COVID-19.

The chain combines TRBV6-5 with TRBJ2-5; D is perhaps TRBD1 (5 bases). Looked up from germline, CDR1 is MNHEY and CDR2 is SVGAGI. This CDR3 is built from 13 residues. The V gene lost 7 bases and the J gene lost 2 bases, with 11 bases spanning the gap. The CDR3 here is CASTSRTQETQYF. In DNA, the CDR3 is TGTGCCAGCACCTCGAGGACACAAGAGACCCAGTACTTC.

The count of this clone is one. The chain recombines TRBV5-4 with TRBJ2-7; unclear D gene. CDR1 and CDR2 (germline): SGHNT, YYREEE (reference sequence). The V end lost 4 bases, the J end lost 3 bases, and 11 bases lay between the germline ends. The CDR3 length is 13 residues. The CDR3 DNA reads TGTGCCAGCAGCCCCGGCGGCTACTACGAGCAGTACTTC. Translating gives CASSPGGYYEQYF.

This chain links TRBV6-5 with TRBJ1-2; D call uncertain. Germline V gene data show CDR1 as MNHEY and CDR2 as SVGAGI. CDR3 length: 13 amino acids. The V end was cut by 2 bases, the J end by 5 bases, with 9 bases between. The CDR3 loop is CASSYRANYGYTF. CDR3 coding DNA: TGTGCCAGCAGTTACCGCGCGAATTATGGCTACACCTTC.

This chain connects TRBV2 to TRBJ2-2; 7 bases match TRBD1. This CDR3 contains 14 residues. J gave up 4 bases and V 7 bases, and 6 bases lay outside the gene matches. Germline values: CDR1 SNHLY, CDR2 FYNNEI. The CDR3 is CASTGTAFTGELFF. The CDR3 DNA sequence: TGTGCCAGCACGGGGACAGCCTTCACCGGGGAGCTGTTTTTT.

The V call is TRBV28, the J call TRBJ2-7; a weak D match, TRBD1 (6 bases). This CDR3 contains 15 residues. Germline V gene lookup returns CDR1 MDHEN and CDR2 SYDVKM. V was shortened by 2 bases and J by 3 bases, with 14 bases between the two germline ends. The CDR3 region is CASSLSRVGGYEQYF. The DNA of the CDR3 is TGTGCCAGCAGTTTAAGCAGGGTAGGGGGCTACGAGCAGTACTTC. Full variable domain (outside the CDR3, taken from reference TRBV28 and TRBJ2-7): DVKVTQSSRYLVKRTGEKVFLECVQDMDHENMFWYRQDPGLGLRLIYFSYDVKMKEKGDIPEGYSVSREKKERFSLILESASTNQTSMYLCASSLSRVGGYEQYFGPGTRLTVT.

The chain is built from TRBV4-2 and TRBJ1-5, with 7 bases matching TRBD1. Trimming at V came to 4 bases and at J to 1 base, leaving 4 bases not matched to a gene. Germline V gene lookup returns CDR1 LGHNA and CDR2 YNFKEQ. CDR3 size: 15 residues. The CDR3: CASSPSTGSNQPQHF. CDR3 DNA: TGTGCCAGCAGCCCCTCGACAGGGAGCAATCAGCCCCAGCATTTT.

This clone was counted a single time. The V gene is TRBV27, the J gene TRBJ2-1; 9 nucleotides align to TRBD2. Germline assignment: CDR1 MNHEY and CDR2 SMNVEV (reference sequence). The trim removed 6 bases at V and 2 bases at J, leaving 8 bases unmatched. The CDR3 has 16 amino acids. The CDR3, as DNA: TGTGCCAGCAGGCAAATAGCGGGGGACACCTACAATGAGCAGTTCTTC. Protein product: CASRQIAGDTYNEQFF.

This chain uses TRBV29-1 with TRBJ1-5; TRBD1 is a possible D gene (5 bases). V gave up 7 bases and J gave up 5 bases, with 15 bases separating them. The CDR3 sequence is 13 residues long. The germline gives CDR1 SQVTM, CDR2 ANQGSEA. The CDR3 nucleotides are TGCAGCGCCGGAGGGCAGGGTGATCAGCCCCAGCATTTT. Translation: CSAGGQGDQPQHF.

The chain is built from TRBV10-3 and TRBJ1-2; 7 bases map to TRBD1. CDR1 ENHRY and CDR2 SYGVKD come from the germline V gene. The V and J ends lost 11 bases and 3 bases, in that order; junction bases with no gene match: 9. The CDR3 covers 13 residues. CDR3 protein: CAARQGEDYGYTF. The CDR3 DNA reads TGTGCCGCCAGACAGGGCGAGGACTATGGCTACACCTTC.

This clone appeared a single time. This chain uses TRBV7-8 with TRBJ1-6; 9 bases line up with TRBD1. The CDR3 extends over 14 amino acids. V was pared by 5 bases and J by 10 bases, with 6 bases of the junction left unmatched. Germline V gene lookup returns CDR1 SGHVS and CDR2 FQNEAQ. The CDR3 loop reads CASSPTGGRSPLHF. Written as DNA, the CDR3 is TGTGCCAGCAGCCCGACAGGGGGTCGATCACCCCTCCACTTT.

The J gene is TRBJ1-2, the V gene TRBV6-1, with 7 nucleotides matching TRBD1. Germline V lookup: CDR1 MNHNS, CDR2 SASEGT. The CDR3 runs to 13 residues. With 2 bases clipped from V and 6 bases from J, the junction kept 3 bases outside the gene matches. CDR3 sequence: CASSETGADGYTF. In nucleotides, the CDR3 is TGTGCCAGCAGTGAAACAGGGGCCGATGGCTACACCTTC.

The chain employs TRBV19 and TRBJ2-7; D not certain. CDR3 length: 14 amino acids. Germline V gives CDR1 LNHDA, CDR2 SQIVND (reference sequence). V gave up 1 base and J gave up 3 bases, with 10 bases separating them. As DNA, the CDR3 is TGTGCCAGTAGTATAGCCGGCCCAGGCTACGAGCAGTACTTC. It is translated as CASSIAGPGYEQYF.

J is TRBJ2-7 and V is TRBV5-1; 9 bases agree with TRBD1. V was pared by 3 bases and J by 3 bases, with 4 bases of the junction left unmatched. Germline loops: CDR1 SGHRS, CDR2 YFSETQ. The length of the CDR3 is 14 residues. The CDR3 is CASSSETGGYEQYF. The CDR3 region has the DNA TGCGCCAGCAGCTCGGAGACAGGGGGCTACGAGCAGTACTTC.

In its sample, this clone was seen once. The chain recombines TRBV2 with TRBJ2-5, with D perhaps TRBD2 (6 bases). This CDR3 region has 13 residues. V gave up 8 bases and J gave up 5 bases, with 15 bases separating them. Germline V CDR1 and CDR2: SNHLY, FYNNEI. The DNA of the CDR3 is TGTGCCAGCGGGCCGCGGGGCATGGAGACCCAGTACTTC. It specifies CASGPRGMETQYF.

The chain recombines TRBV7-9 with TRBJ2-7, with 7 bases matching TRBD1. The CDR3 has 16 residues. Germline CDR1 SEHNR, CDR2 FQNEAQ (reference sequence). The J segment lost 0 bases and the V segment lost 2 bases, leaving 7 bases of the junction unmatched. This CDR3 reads CASSLRQGVSSYEQYF. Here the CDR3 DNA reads TGTGCCAGCAGCTTAAGGCAGGGGGTAAGCTCCTACGAGCAGTACTTC. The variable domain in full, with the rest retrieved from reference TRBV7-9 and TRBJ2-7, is DTGVSQNPRHKITKRGQNVTFRCDPISEHNRLYWYRQTLGQGPEFLTYFQNEAQLEKSRLLSDRFSAERPKGSFSTLEIQRTEQGDSAMYLCASSLRQGVSSYEQYFGPGTRLTVT.

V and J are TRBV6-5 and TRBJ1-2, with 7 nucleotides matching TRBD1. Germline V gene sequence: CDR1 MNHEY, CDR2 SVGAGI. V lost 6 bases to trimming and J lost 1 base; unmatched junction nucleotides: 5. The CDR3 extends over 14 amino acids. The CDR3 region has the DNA TGTGCCAGCAGGAACAGGGGCCGTAACTATGGCTACACCTTC. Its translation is CASRNRGRNYGYTF.